The clone carrying this T cell receptor (beta chain) was seen at least ten times. Antigen: not known. The data were taken from a study of blood T cells in healthy people across ages. CDR3 length: 13 residues. V was cut by 7 bases and J by 9 bases, with 19 bases left in between. Germline V gene data show CDR1 as SQVTM and CDR2 as ANQGSEA. Overall study results and limits: TCR beta diversity correlated strongly with naive T cell percentage. Among T cells, TCR beta diversity per million cells dropped roughly linearly as age rose.

The use of a sample-barcoded 5' primer and a J-beta primer mix characterized a second PCR of about 6 to 11 cycles. One entry per CDR3 protein, called by TCRdb with MiXCR from the 5' RACE reads. Among about 1.5 million distinct CDR3 sequences listed, roughly 43% were seen once. Sequencing was done on a sample of blood. The V gene is TRBV29-1, the J gene TRBJ2-1; perhaps D is TRBD1 or TRBD2 (5 bases each). This receptor was taken from a woman younger than 35 in good health. CDR3 loop: CSARGASSGEQFF. CDR3 nucleotides: TGCAGCGCAAGAGGGGCTAGTTCGGGTGAGCAGTTCTTC.